The 16 T cell receptor beta chains reported below all come from one sample, sequenced in a study of cytomegalovirus exposure and HLA in healthy donors. 13 Jbeta primers and 60 Vbeta primers were used for the PCR. The protocol was immunoSEQ multiplex PCR, while the TCRdb copy is restricted to in-frame clones and leaves out a portion. This table has 250,000 to 300,000 clones, 92% appearing once. Sequencing used PBMCs. These receptors all stem from a girl aged 2 to 10 in good health and CMV-seronegative.

The J gene is TRBJ2-7, the V gene TRBV9; D might be TRBD2 (7 bases). The CDR3 contains 15 residues. Germline assignment: CDR1 SGDLS and CDR2 YYNGEE. The V and J ends lost 0 bases and 2 bases respectively, with 12 bases between them. CDR3 in amino acids: CASSVAGGTPYEQYF. CDR3 nucleotide sequence: TGTGCCAGCAGCGTAGCGGGGGGCACTCCCTACGAGCAGTACTTC.

The genes are TRBV6-4 and TRBJ1-2; D gene uncertain. The CDR3 is 13 amino acids. With 2 bases removed from V and 4 bases from J, the gap between germline ends came to 8 bases. In germline, CDR1 is MRHNA, CDR2 SNTAGT. The chain's CDR3 is CASSDEPGYGYTF. The DNA of the CDR3 is TGTGCCAGCAGTGACGAACCAGGCTATGGCTACACCTTC.

V and J are TRBV6-5 and TRBJ2-7; unclear D gene. This CDR3 has 14 amino acids. The germline CDR1 and CDR2 sequences are MNHEY and SVGAGI. Between the trimmed V and J ends, which lost 6 bases and 0 bases, there was a span of 12 bases. This CDR3 is CASRLRGNSYEQYF. The CDR3 region has the DNA TGTGCCAGCAGACTCCGCGGAAACTCCTACGAGCAGTACTTC.

This rearrangement joins TRBV10-1 to TRBJ2-5; 8 nucleotides line up with TRBD2. This CDR3 has 14 amino acids. V lost 3 bases to trimming and J lost 2 bases; unmatched junction nucleotides: 2. Germline CDR1 is WNHNN and CDR2 is SYGVQD (reference sequence). The CDR3 loop is CASSDGTRQETQYF. The CDR3 nucleotides are TGCGCCAGCAGTGACGGGACTAGACAAGAGACCCAGTACTTC.

This clone was counted a few times. The chain recombines TRBV19 with TRBJ2-7; TRBD1 aligns across 7 bases. This CDR3 region has 14 residues. CDR1 is LNHDA and CDR2 is SQIVND in the germline V gene (reference sequence). The V and J ends lost 5 bases and 2 bases, in that order; junction bases with no gene match: 6. CDR3 in DNA: TGTGCCAGTAGTCCCACGGACAGGCCCTACGAGCAGTACTTC. This codes for CASSPTDRPYEQYF. Combining the CDR3 with reference TRBV19 and TRBJ2-7 gives the whole variable domain DGGITQSPKYLFRKEGQNVTLSCEQNLNHDAMYWYRQDPGQGLRLIYYSQIVNDFQKGDIAEGYSVSREKKESFPLTVTSAQKNPTAFYLCASSPTDRPYEQYFGPGTRLTVT.

This chain joins TRBV7-9 and TRBJ1-1; D ambiguous. Germline V lookup: CDR1 SEHNR, CDR2 FQNEAQ (reference sequence). Trimming left V 5 bases short and J 5 bases short, with 9 bases between. This CDR3 is built from 12 residues. The CDR3 is CASSITETEAFF. CDR3 in DNA: TGTGCCAGCAGCATAACAGAGACTGAAGCTTTCTTT.

In regard to this clone: The sample contains more than one DNA sequence encoding this CDR3. The rearrangement joins TRBV11-2 to TRBJ1-1, with 8 bases identical to TRBD1. CDR3 length equals 15 residues. V shed 5 bases and J 2 bases; nucleotides not matched to a gene: 7. Germline V gives CDR1 SGHAT, CDR2 FQNNGV. The CDR3 is CASSPRTGKNTEAFF. The DNA of the CDR3 is TGTGCCAGCAGCCCAAGGACAGGGAAAAACACTGAAGCTTTCTTT.

The sample holds one count of this clone. The chain uses TRBV6-6 and TRBJ2-5, with 7 bases aligning to TRBD1. The CDR3 sequence is 16 residues long. From germline, CDR1 is MNHNY and CDR2 SVGAGI (reference sequence). With V trimmed by 2 bases and J by 1 base, 7 bases remained unmatched. The CDR3 DNA reads as TGTGCCAGCAGTTACCCCAACAGACAGGGCCAAGAGACCCAGTACTTC. Translated, it gives CASSYPNRQGQETQYF.

V gene TRBV5-5 combines with J gene TRBJ2-5, with a tentative D call TRBD1 (5 bases). CDR1 is SGHKS, CDR2 YYEKEE, per germline (reference sequence). This CDR3 is built from 14 residues. Trimming left V 4 bases short and J 4 bases short, with 14 bases between. The CDR3 sequence is CASSQLREAETQYF. The CDR3, as DNA: TGTGCCAGCAGCCAGCTCAGGGAAGCAGAGACCCAGTACTTC.

Comment on this clone: Germline is not matched at one junction end, which may reflect a read error. V and J are TRBV7-7 and TRBJ2-7; D might be TRBD2 (6 bases). Germline loops: CDR1 SSHAT, CDR2 FNYEAQ (reference sequence). The CDR3 consists of 15 residues. The CDR3: CASSPGEEGGYEQYF. Written as DNA, the CDR3 is TGTGCTAGCAGCCCTGGAGAGGAGGGAGGCTACGAGCAGTACTTC.

In regard to this clone: A junction boundary mismatches the germline segment, possibly from a read error. V gene TRBV11-1 combines with J gene TRBJ2-2, with D possibly matching TRBD2 (5 bases). CDR1 is SGHAT, CDR2 FQDESV, per germline (reference sequence). This CDR3 contains 11 residues. CDR3 in amino acids: CASSPSGELLF. Here the CDR3 DNA reads TGTGCCAGCAGCCCTTCCGGGGAGCTGCTTTTT.

The rearrangement joins TRBV7-3 to TRBJ2-2, with TRBD2 matching 10 bases. The CDR3 has 16 amino acids. Germline lookup yields CDR1 SGHTA and CDR2 FQGTGA. After removal of 5 bases from V and 4 bases from J, the junction contained 7 bases not matched to a gene. CDR3 nucleotide sequence: TGTGCCAGCAGCCCCATTAGCGGGGGGCCCACCGGGGAGCTGTTTTTT. Translated, it gives CASSPISGGPTGELFF.

The gene calls are TRBV7-4 and TRBJ1-1, with 11 positions matching TRBD1. V trimming: 6 bases; J trimming: 1 base; junction bases outside the gene matches: 10. Germline loops: CDR1 SGHVT, CDR2 SQSDAQ. The CDR3 covers 17 residues. The CDR3 DNA is TGTGCCAGCAGACTCGGGACAGGGGGTGGGGGGAACACTGAAGCTTTCTTT. Its translation: CASRLGTGGGGNTEAFF.

This chain connects TRBV10-3 to TRBJ2-1; D is unresolved. V dropped 5 bases and J dropped 2 bases, with 10 bases sitting between them. The CDR3 is 14 residues long. Germline V gene lookup returns CDR1 ENHRY and CDR2 SYGVKD. The CDR3 protein is CAISLGQAYNEQFF. The CDR3 nucleotides are TGTGCCATCAGTTTGGGCCAGGCCTACAATGAGCAGTTCTTC.

The rearrangement links TRBV14 to TRBJ1-2, with unresolved D. V gave up 1 base and J gave up 5 bases, with 8 bases separating them. Germline V lookup: CDR1 SGHDN, CDR2 FVKESK. The CDR3 contains 13 residues. The CDR3 region has the DNA TGTGCCAGCAGCCAAGGGGAGGAATATGGCTACACCTTC. Its protein is CASSQGEEYGYTF. The full variable domain, with the rest looked up from reference TRBV14 and TRBJ1-2, is EAGVTQFPSHSVIEKGQTVTLRCDPISGHDNLYWYRRVMGKEIKFLLHFVKESKQDESGMPNNRFLAERTGGTYSTLKVQPAELEDSGVYFCASSQGEEYGYTFGSGTRLTVV.

CDR3 bases: TGTGCCAGCAGTGACCAGGGTTCCAGCCTTGGGGCCAACGTCCTGACTTTC. Amino acids: CASSDQGSSLGANVLTF. V usage is TRBV6-4 and J usage is TRBJ2-6; weak D call: TRBD1 (5 bases). The CDR3 runs 17 residues. Germline V gives CDR1 MRHNA, CDR2 SNTAGT. Trimming removed 2 bases at V and 3 bases at J, with 14 bases between.